A selection of T cell receptor beta chains follows, all from one sample in a study of T cell changes during pregnancy in multiple sclerosis. Measured with immunoSEQ multiplex PCR; TCRdb has only the in-frame clones, and not every one. The sample lists 70,000 to 95,000 clones, roughly 93% occurring once. The sequencing used peripheral blood, collected in the second trimester of pregnancy. These receptors were collected from a female donor in good health, enrolled as a control in a pregnancy study. The CDR3 runs from the conserved cysteine through the conserved F or W. D genes are given only for firm matches. Only some rows state a clone size, as once, few, many or a class for expanded clones.

TRBV6-1	TRBJ2-3	-	-	TGTGCCAGCAGTGAAGATCGGGGAACAGATACGCAGTATTTT	CASSEDRGTDTQYF
TRBV5-1	TRBJ2-2	once	-	TGCGCCAGCAGCTTGGCGGGAAACACCGGGGAGCTGTTTTTT	CASSLAGNTGELFF
TRBV4-2	TRBJ2-1	-	TRBD2	TGTGCCAGCAGCTTCGGGACTATTGGCAATGAGCAGTTCTTC	CASSFGTIGNEQFF
TRBV12-5	TRBJ1-1	-	-	TGTGCTAGTGGTTTGACACCCTTTGAAGCTTTCTTT	CASGLTPFEAFF
TRBV30	TRBJ2-5	once	-	TGTGCCTGGAGTGTGGCAGGAGAGACCCAGTACTTC	CAWSVAGETQYF
TRBV9	TRBJ2-5	-	-	TGTGCCAGCAGCGTAGGACAGAAAGAGACCCAGTACTTC	CASSVGQKETQYF
TRBV9	TRBJ1-2	-	TRBD1	TGTGCCAGCAGCGTAGACGGCGGGACAGGGGGTCTCGGCTATGGCTACACCTTC	CASSVDGGTGGLGYGYTF
TRBV5-6	TRBJ1-4	-	-	TGTGCCAGCAGCCTAATGGCAGGGGAGAGAACTAATGAAAAACTGTTTTTT	CASSLMAGERTNEKLFF
TRBV27	TRBJ1-1	-	-	TGTGCCAGCAGCCCCGGGATTCTGGGCACTGAAGCTTTCTTT	CASSPGILGTEAFF
TRBV19	TRBJ2-7	-	TRBD1	TGTGCCAGTAGTACACAGGGGCAGACCCTCTACGAGCAGTACTTC	CASSTQGQTLYEQYF
TRBV30	TRBJ2-1	once	TRBD2	TGTGCCTGGAGTCCCCGGACTAGGGATGAGCAGTTCTTC	CAWSPRTRDEQFF
TRBV18	TRBJ1-2	once	-	TGTGCCAGCTCACCGGGGGCGCAGGGTGGCTACACCTTC	CASSPGAQGGYTF
TRBV9	TRBJ2-4	-	TRBD2	TGTGCCAGCAGCGCGGGGGGTAATGTCCTTCAGTACTTC	CASSAGGNVLQYF
TRBV7-9	TRBJ1-6	-	TRBD1	TGTGCCAGCAGCTCAGACAGGGAAAATTCACCCCTCCACTTT	CASSSDRENSPLHF
TRBV11-2	TRBJ2-3	once	-	TGTGCCAGCAGCCTACTAGCAAGCACAGATACGCAGTATTTT	CASSLLASTDTQYF
TRBV6-5	TRBJ2-7	-	-	TGTGCCAGCAGCCTAGGCTACGAGCAGTACTTC	CASSLGYEQYF
TRBV7-9	TRBJ1-1	-	-	TGTGCCAGCAGCTTAGGGTTCCAGCCAGGGGTCGGATACACTGAAGCTTTCTTT	CASSLGFQPGVGYTEAFF
TRBV4-3	TRBJ2-3	-	-	TGCGCCAGCAGCGTAAAAGATACTACAGATACGCAGTATTTT	CASSVKDTTDTQYF
TRBV4-3	TRBJ1-4	-	-	TGCGCCAGCAGCCAAGACGCGGGGGCGGGAGGTAATGAAAAACTGTTTTTT	CASSQDAGAGGNEKLFF
TRBV30	TRBJ1-2	once	TRBD1	TGTGCCAGAAGCCTGGGGACAGGAAGTAACTATGGCTACACCTTC	CARSLGTGSNYGYTF
TRBV10-3	TRBJ2-2	once	-	TGTGCCATCAGTGACCAGCGTTCCACCGGGGAGCTGTTTTTT	CAISDQRSTGELFF
TRBV30	TRBJ1-2	few	-	TGTGCCTGGAGTGGGACAGTCAATGGCTACACCTTC	CAWSGTVNGYTF
TRBV4-1	TRBJ2-1	-	TRBD2	TGCGCCAGCAGCCCGCTAAGTAGCGGGGGCTCATACAATGAGCAGTTCTTC	CASSPLSSGGSYNEQFF
TRBV11-3	TRBJ2-5	-	TRBD1	TGTGCCAGCTCTACCGGGACAGAAGAGACCCAGTACTTC	CASSTGTEETQYF
TRBV5-1	TRBJ2-1	-	-	TGCGCCAGCAGCCCAGCTGCTGCAGGAAGGGGATACAATGAGCAGTTCTTC	CASSPAAAGRGYNEQFF
TRBV7-3	TRBJ1-1	-	TRBD1	TGTGCCAGCAGCCTTTACGGACAGGGGAACACTGAAGCTTTCTTT	CASSLYGQGNTEAFF
TRBV2	TRBJ1-1	once	TRBD1	TGTGCCAGCAGCCCCGGGACAGAGAACACTGAAGCTTTCTTT	CASSPGTENTEAFF
TRBV11-3	TRBJ1-1	-	TRBD1	TGTGCCAGCAGCTCGACAGGGGACACTGAAGCTTTCTTT	CASSSTGDTEAFF
TRBV27	TRBJ1-2	-	-	TGTGCCAGCAAAGTGGGAGGGGACTATGGCTACACCTTC	CASKVGGDYGYTF
TRBV4-1	TRBJ1-5	-	-	TGCGCCAGCAGCCAAGATCGGGGTCAGCCTTATGCCCAGCATTTT	CASSQDRGQPYAQHF
TRBV4-3	TRBJ2-2	-	-	TGCGCCAGCAGCCCCTCGGGGGGCGCCCCCGGGGAGCTGTTTTTT	CASSPSGGAPGELFF
TRBV30	TRBJ2-2	-	TRBD1	TGTGCCTGGATCCCAGGGGGCACCGGGGAGCTGTTTTTT	CAWIPGGTGELFF
TRBV4-2	TRBJ1-5	once	-	TGTGCCAGCAGCCAAGTTTTACAGGAAGATCAGCCCCAGCATTTT	CASSQVLQEDQPQHF
TRBV27	TRBJ2-7	-	-	TGTGCCAGCAGTCTTACAGGGACCTACGAGCAGTACTTC	CASSLTGTYEQYF